These 30 T cell receptor beta chains were sequenced from one sample in a study of T-cell memory formation after mild COVID-19 (dated by TCRdb to 2020 to 2023). The receptor library was made with 5' RACE. The data were produced on an Illumina NovaSeq 6000. TCRdb passed the public sequencing reads through fastp at Q25 and MiXCR, retaining productive beta sequences. Each CDR3 protein gets just one entry, which takes the most common genes and DNA from the rows behind it. This sample has 300,000 to 350,000 distinct CDR3 sequences in its table, and about an eighth of those were observed once. About 24% of the sample comes from the top ten. Sequenced input: PBMCs or a T cell subset sorted from them (not recorded which). The receptors were gathered from a man younger than 35 who had mild COVID-19 (a few samples of this study predate the infection). The sample titles of this study are shuffled in the database, so cell type and time point are left out; the donor was told from shared clones.

This clonotype was observed a handful of times. J is TRBJ1-6 and V is TRBV6-5, with 8 bases identical to TRBD1. Unmatched junction bases numbered 8, after V lost 7 bases and J lost 6 bases. Germline CDR1 and CDR2: MNHEY and SVGAGI. CDR3 length equals 15 residues. CDR3 amino acids: CASKRTGPVNSPLHF. The CDR3 DNA reads TGTGCCAGCAAACGGACAGGGCCAGTTAATTCACCCCTCCACTTT.

This clonotype occurred a few times. The DNA of the CDR3 is TGCAGTGCTAGAGACGGCAACTCCTACGAGCAGTACTTC. It is translated as CSARDGNSYEQYF. The chain links TRBV20-1 to TRBJ2-7; no reliable D call. Germline lookup yields CDR1 DFQATT and CDR2 SNEGSKA (reference sequence). With 0 bases removed from V and 0 bases from J, the gap between germline ends came to 6 bases. This CDR3 is 13 amino acids long.

The genes are TRBV5-1 and TRBJ2-7; tentatively, D is TRBD1 (6 bases). The germline V and J ends were trimmed by 2 bases and 3 bases, with 9 bases remaining between them. CDR3 length: 13 amino acids. Germline CDR1 SGHRS, CDR2 YFSETQ. CDR3 sequence reads: CASSLQGGYEQYV. DNA for the CDR3: TGCGCCAGCAGCTTACAGGGTGGCTACGAGCAGTACGTC.

This clonotype was counted only a few times. V and J are TRBV4-3 and TRBJ2-7, with 9 bases identical to TRBD2. The length of the CDR3 is 17 residues. The germline CDR1 and CDR2 sequences are LGHNA and YSLEER. V gave up 3 bases and J gave up 3 bases; unmatched junction bases: 12. The CDR3 region is CASSQSLTSGLHYEQYF. The DNA for the CDR3 is TGCGCCAGCAGCCAGTCCCTCACTAGCGGGCTACACTACGAGCAGTACTTC.

This clonotype was seen a handful of times. The chain carries TRBV5-1 and TRBJ2-7; a possible D gene is TRBD1 (6 bases). The CDR3 loop spans 15 amino acids. V shed 4 bases and J shed 0 bases, with 14 bases lying between them. The V gene's germline CDR1 is SGHRS and CDR2 YFSETQ. CDR3 residues: CASSVPKQGSYEQYV. CDR3 nucleotide sequence: TGCGCCAGCAGCGTACCAAAACAGGGCTCCTACGAGCAGTACGTC.

Many counts were recorded for this clonotype. The V gene is TRBV5-4, the J gene TRBJ2-2; D is ambiguous. Trimming left V 4 bases short and J 4 bases short, with 14 bases between. Per germline, CDR1 SGHNT and CDR2 YYREEE (reference sequence). CDR3 size: 15 residues. CDR3 DNA: TGTGCCAGCAGCCTAAGCGCGATGGTCACCGGGGAGCTGTTTTTT. Its translation is CASSLSAMVTGELFF.

This rearrangement joins TRBV12-3 or TRBV12-4 to TRBJ2-5; the match to TRBD1 covers 7 bases. V lost 3 bases, J lost 1 base, and 2 bases stayed unmatched. This CDR3 region has 14 residues. CDR3 DNA sequence: TGTGCCAGCAGTTTGGACAGGAGCCAAGAGACCCAGTACTTC. This gives the protein CASSLDRSQETQYF.

This clonotype was seen a few times. The J gene is TRBJ2-4, the V gene TRBV7-2; tentatively, D is TRBD1 (6 bases). This CDR3 is built from 12 residues. Trimming removed 5 bases at V and 12 bases at J, with 14 bases between. Germline V lookup: CDR1 SGHTA, CDR2 FQGNSA. In DNA form, the CDR3 reads TGTGCCAGCAGCCCCTCGGACAGTAATCAGTACTTC. It translates to CASSPSDSNQYF.

The chain is built from TRBV5-1 and TRBJ2-3; TRBD2 is a possible D gene (6 bases). Germline CDR1 is SGHRS and CDR2 is YFSETQ. V lost 0 bases and J lost 4, with 9 bases in between. The CDR3 spans 14 residues. CDR3 coding DNA: TGCGCCAGCAGCTTGGAGACTAGTCCAGATACGCAGTATTTT. Its translation is CASSLETSPDTQYF.

This clonotype was seen only a few times. The genes are TRBV4-1 and TRBJ2-7; TRBD1 agrees at 7 bases. V lost 1 base, J lost 3 bases, and 3 bases stayed unmatched. This CDR3 is built from 14 residues. Germline CDR1 and CDR2: MGHRA and YSYEKL. The CDR3 sequence is CASSQVGDSYEQYV. The CDR3 region has the DNA TGCGCCAGCAGCCAAGTGGGGGACAGCTACGAGCAGTACGTC.

The table lists this clonotype with a few counts. CDR3 coding DNA: TGTGCCAGCAGCCCCGGAGGGGTGGGCACTGAAGCTTTCTTT. This translates into CASSPGGVGTEAFF. The rearrangement joins TRBV5-4 to TRBJ1-1, with D perhaps matching TRBD1 (5 bases). The CDR3 is 14 amino acids. The germline gives CDR1 SGHNT, CDR2 YYREEE (reference sequence). V was shortened by 4 bases and J by 4 bases, with 14 bases between the two germline ends.

Ten or more counts support this clonotype. The chain couples TRBV28 to TRBJ1-6; perhaps TRBD1 as D (5 bases). Trimming took 10 bases from V and 6 from J, leaving 10 bases between them. This CDR3 region has 12 residues. Germline CDR1 reads MDHEN; CDR2 reads SYDVKM. The CDR3 spells CATDSSNSPLHF. The CDR3 DNA reads as TGTGCCACCGACAGCAGTAATTCACCCCTCCACTTT.

The chain recombines TRBV7-8 with TRBJ2-5; TRBD1 agrees at 8 bases. The CDR3 is 16 amino acids. V was pared by 4 bases and J by 7 bases, with 14 bases of the junction left unmatched. CDR1 and CDR2 (germline): SGHVS, FQNEAQ. The CDR3 DNA sequence: TGTGCCAGCAGCTCTCGGACAGGGTGGGGACGTCGGACCCAGTACTTC. This translates into CASSSRTGWGRRTQYF.

This clonotype was seen repeatedly, ten times or more. One junction end disagrees with the germline gene, perhaps due to a read error. The genes are TRBV20-1 and TRBJ1-3, with TRBD1 identical over 7 bases. Germline V gene data show CDR1 as DFQATT and CDR2 as SNEGSKA (reference sequence). The length of the CDR3 is 14 residues. CDR3 sequence reads: CSARDGTVLNTIYF. The CDR3 DNA is TGCAGTGCTCGAGATGGGACAGTCTTAAACACCATATATTTT.

In its sample, this clonotype was seen many times. V usage is TRBV6-2 or TRBV6-3 and J usage is TRBJ1-1; TRBD1 aligns across 7 bases. Germline CDR1 reads MNHEY; CDR2 reads SVGEGT. The CDR3 loop spans 16 amino acids. V trimming: 7 bases; J trimming: 1 base; junction bases outside the gene matches: 12. As DNA, the CDR3 is TGTGCCAGCACCCACAGAACCGGGACAGCGAACACTGAAGCTTTCTTT. Encoded protein: CASTHRTGTANTEAFF.

The rearrangement links TRBV5-5 to TRBJ1-4; the D gene is possibly TRBD1 (6 bases). CDR1 and CDR2 (germline): SGHKS, YYEKEE (reference sequence). CDR3 length: 16 amino acids. Trimming stripped 1 base from V and 6 bases from J, with 16 bases between. The DNA for the CDR3 is TGTGCCAGCAGCTTGAGTATCAGGGGACTGGATGAAAAACTGTTTTTT. Translating it yields CASSLSIRGLDEKLFF.

This clonotype came up a few times. The chain couples TRBV6-2 or TRBV6-3 to TRBJ2-7, with D tentatively TRBD1 (6 bases). Germline loops: CDR1 MNHEY, CDR2 SVGEGT. V was clipped by 6 bases and J by 9 bases, with 15 bases between them. This CDR3 has 12 amino acids. CDR3 bases: TGTGCCAGCAGAATCCCTCAGGGGTGGCAGTACTTC. This sequence encodes CASRIPQGWQYF.

The rearrangement links TRBV6-5 to TRBJ2-6; possible D gene TRBD2, 5 bases. The CDR3 totals 15 residues. V was pared by 0 bases and J by 7 bases, with 10 bases between. CDR1 is MNHEY and CDR2 is SVGAGI in the germline V gene. The CDR3 bases are TGTGCCAGCAGTTACTCTTCGGGGAATGCCAACGTCCTGACTTTC. Amino acids: CASSYSSGNANVLTF.

This clonotype was counted only a few times. The CDR3 is CASSTRDSTQYF. Here the CDR3 DNA reads TGTGCCAGCAGCACACGGGACAGTACGCAGTATTTT. The chain employs TRBV7-2 and TRBJ2-3; 7 nucleotides align to TRBD1. This CDR3 comprises 12 residues. CDR1 SGHTA and CDR2 FQGNSA come from the germline V gene. Trimming cost V 5 bases and J 8 bases; bases outside gene matches: 4.

This clonotype was detected ten times or more. This sequence joins TRBV20-1 and TRBJ2-7; possibly TRBD1 for D (5 bases). This CDR3 is built from 13 residues. The V gene's germline CDR1 is DFQATT and CDR2 SNEGSKA (reference sequence). The V gene lost 0 bases and the J gene lost 12 bases, with 18 bases spanning the gap. The CDR3 bases are TGCAGTGCTAGAGATCCTATGCTCGACAGATCGTACGTC. Translating it yields CSARDPMLDRSYV.

This clonotype was found a few times. The CDR3, as DNA: TGTGCCAGCAGCTTCCGGGGGGGCGCGACAGATACGCAGTATTTT. Amino acids: CASSFRGGATDTQYF. This chain connects TRBV11-2 to TRBJ2-3, with 8 bases identical to TRBD2. The ends lost 3 bases at V and 3 bases at J; junction bases unmatched: 5. From germline, CDR1 is SGHAT and CDR2 FQNNGV. The CDR3 sequence is 15 residues long.

This clonotype has just a few counts. The V call is TRBV4-3, the J call TRBJ2-7; D not resolved. V was clipped by 0 bases and J by 6 bases, with 12 bases between them. Germline loops: CDR1 LGHNA, CDR2 YSLEER. This CDR3 contains 14 residues. The CDR3 DNA sequence: TGCGCCAGCAGCCAAGATAGTATTCGCAGCGAGCAGTACTTC. Translation: CASSQDSIRSEQYF.

This chain connects TRBV11-2 to TRBJ2-5; TRBD2 matches at 11 bases. Trimming removed 6 bases from V and 2 bases from J; junction bases left unmatched: 5. Germline CDR1 and CDR2: SGHAT and FQNNGV. The length of the CDR3 is 15 residues. CDR3 loop: CASRTSGGNQETQYF. The CDR3, as DNA: TGTGCCAGCAGAACTAGCGGGGGAAATCAAGAGACCCAGTACTTC.

V usage is TRBV15 and J usage is TRBJ2-7, with 7 bases aligning to TRBD1. In germline, CDR1 is LNHNV, CDR2 YYDKDF (reference sequence). V dropped 1 base and J dropped 9; count of bases not matched to a gene: 6. The CDR3 covers 13 residues. CDR3 residues: CATSRGGTDGQYF. CDR3 sequence (DNA): TGTGCCACCAGCAGAGGGGGGACAGACGGGCAGTACTTC.

This chain links TRBV7-9 with TRBJ2-7; 7 bases line up with TRBD1. Per germline, CDR1 SEHNR and CDR2 FQNEAQ (reference sequence). V lost 2 bases to trimming and J lost 2 bases; unmatched junction nucleotides: 9. The CDR3 has 16 residues. CDR3: CASSLWSGDRPYEQYV. Written as DNA, the CDR3 is TGTGCCAGCAGCTTATGGTCCGGGGACAGACCCTACGAGCAGTACGTC.

This clonotype has just a few counts. The chain carries TRBV12-5 and TRBJ2-1; TRBD2 is a possible D gene (5 bases). Germline V gives CDR1 LGHNT, CDR2 FRNRAP. The CDR3 length is 17 residues. Trimming removed 4 bases at V and 1 base at J, with 17 bases between. The DNA for the CDR3 is TGTGCTAGTGGTTCCCCCCCTCCGGGGAAATCCTACAATGAGCAGTTCTTC. This translates into CASGSPPPGKSYNEQFF.

The chain recombines TRBV7-6 with TRBJ1-1; D gene unclear. Germline CDR1 and CDR2: SGHVS and FNYEAQ. This CDR3 comprises 13 residues. Between the trimmed V and J ends, which lost 2 bases and 6 bases, there was a span of 10 bases. The CDR3 sequence: CASSLLLKAEAFF. Written as DNA, the CDR3 is TGTGCCAGCAGCTTACTCTTGAAGGCTGAAGCTTTCTTT. Variable domain in full (rest from reference TRBV7-6 and TRBJ1-1): GAGVSQSPRYKVTKRGQDVALRCDPISGHVSLYWYRQALGQGPEFLTYFNYEAQQDKSGLPNDRFSAERPEGSISTLTIQRTEQRDSAMYRCASSLLLKAEAFFGQGTRLTVV.

The J gene is TRBJ2-3, the V gene TRBV4-1; D may be TRBD1 or TRBD2 (5 bases each). The CDR3 runs to 14 residues. Per the germline V gene, CDR1 is MGHRA and CDR2 is YSYEKL. Trimming pared 3 bases from V and 4 bases from J, leaving 11 bases between. For the CDR3, the DNA is TGCGCCAGCAGCCATGGGGCGGGTGCAGATACGCAGTATTTT. This codes for CASSHGAGADTQYF.

This clonotype was counted between two and nine times. The chain is built from TRBV7-9 and TRBJ1-5, with D perhaps matching TRBD1 (5 bases). The CDR3 length is 14 residues. CDR1 SEHNR and CDR2 FQNEAQ come from the germline V gene (reference sequence). Trimming removed 3 bases from V and 2 bases from J, with 8 bases in between. The CDR3 sequence is CASSLGHGNQPQHF. The CDR3, as DNA: TGTGCCAGCAGCTTGGGGCACGGCAATCAGCCCCAGCATTTT.

The chain combines TRBV7-8 with TRBJ1-2, with TRBD1 as a possible D gene (5 bases). Germline values: CDR1 SGHVS, CDR2 FQNEAQ. The CDR3 runs 15 residues. Trimming took off 5 bases at V and 3 bases at J, with 16 bases between the two ends. Here the CDR3 reads CASSQDSILHYGYTF. In nucleotides, the CDR3 is TGTGCCAGCAGCCAAGACAGCATACTACACTATGGCTACACCTTC.